This TCR beta chain originates from a study of Graves' ophthalmopathy and Graves' hyperthyroidism. Findings of the study overall: Blood also held most thyroid clonotypes expanded above 0.001 frequency.

Other autoimmune diseases, uncontrolled infections, pregnancy or lactation led to the exclusion of patients. Clinical symptoms, serum thyroxine, TRAb, thyroid ultrasound and orbital computed tomography were relied on for diagnosis. Germline CDR1 is DFQATT and CDR2 is SNEGSKA (reference sequence). The V gene end was trimmed by 4 bases and the J gene end by 4 bases; junction bases not matched to a gene: 13. The CDR3 consists of 15 residues. From RNA, the CDR3 regions of TCR beta chains were amplified and sequenced. Second-round multiplex PCR came after a first-round RT-PCR that employed HTBI primers. MiXCR, run by TCRdb on the multiplex PCR reads, gives a single entry per CDR3 protein. The data show 200,000 to 250,000 distinct CDR3 sequences, approximately 28% seen once. Comment on this clonotype: The target antigen is unknown.

The sequence derives from a man aged 45-65 years with Graves' ophthalmopathy. The material sequenced was peripheral blood. The rearrangement uses TRBV20-1 and TRBJ2-7; 7 nucleotides line up with TRBD1. CDR3 residues: CSANDRDSVGYEQYF. CDR3 DNA sequence: TGCAGTGCTAACGACAGGGATTCGGTTGGGTACGAGCAGTACTTC.